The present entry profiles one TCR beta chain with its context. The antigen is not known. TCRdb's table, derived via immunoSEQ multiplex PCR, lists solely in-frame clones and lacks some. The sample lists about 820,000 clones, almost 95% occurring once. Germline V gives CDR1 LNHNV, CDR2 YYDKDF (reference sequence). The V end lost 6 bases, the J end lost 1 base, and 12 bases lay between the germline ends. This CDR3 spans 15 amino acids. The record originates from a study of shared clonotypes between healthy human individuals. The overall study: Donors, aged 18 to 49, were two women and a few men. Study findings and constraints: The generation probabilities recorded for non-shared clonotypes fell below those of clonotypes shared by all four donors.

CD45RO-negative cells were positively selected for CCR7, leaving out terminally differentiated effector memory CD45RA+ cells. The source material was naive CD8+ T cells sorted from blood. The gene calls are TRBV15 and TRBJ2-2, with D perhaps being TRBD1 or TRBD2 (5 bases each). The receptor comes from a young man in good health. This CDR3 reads CATRTGPLNTGELFF. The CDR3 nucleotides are TGTGCCACCAGGACGGGACCGCTGAACACCGGGGAGCTGTTTTTT.